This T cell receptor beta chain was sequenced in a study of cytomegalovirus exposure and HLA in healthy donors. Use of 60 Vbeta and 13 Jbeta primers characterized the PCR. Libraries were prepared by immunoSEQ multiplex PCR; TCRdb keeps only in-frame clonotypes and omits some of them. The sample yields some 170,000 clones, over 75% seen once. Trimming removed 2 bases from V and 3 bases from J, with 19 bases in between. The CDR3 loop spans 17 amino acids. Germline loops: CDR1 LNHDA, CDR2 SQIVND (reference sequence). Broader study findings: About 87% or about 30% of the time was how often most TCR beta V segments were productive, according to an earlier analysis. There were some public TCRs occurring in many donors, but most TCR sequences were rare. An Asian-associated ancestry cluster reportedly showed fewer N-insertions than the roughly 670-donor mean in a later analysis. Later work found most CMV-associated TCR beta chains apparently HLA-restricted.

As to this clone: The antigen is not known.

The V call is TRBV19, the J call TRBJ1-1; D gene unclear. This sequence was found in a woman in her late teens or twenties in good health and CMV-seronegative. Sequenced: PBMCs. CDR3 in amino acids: CASSITYRTHTDTEAFF. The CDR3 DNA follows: TGTGCCAGTAGTATAACCTACAGAACTCATACCGACACTGAAGCTTTCTTT.